The 8 T cell receptor beta chains listed next were all sequenced from one sample in a study of cytomegalovirus exposure and HLA in healthy donors. PCR was performed using 60 Vbeta and 13 Jbeta primers. Profiling relied on immunoSEQ multiplex PCR, and the TCRdb table lists in-frame clones only, not all of them. The sample holds some 120,000 clones, over 9.5% seen once. Sequenced input: PBMCs. These receptors came from a woman between 18 and 29 years old in good health and CMV-seropositive.

The sample holds a few counts of this clone. The chain employs TRBV5-1 and TRBJ2-1; 8 bases map to TRBD1. The trim removed 1 base at V and 10 bases at J, leaving 13 bases unmatched. This CDR3 spans 16 amino acids. CDR1 SGHRS and CDR2 YFSETQ come from the germline V gene. Here the CDR3 DNA reads TGCGCCAGCAGCTTGCAGCTGGACAGGGATTCGGGGGAGCAGTTCTTC. This encodes CASSLQLDRDSGEQFF.

The gene calls are TRBV2 and TRBJ1-5; TRBD1 aligns across 7 bases. CDR3 length: 13 residues. J was trimmed by 7 bases and V by 6 bases; bases with no gene match: 6. Germline CDR1 SNHLY, CDR2 FYNNEI. CDR3 in DNA: TGTGCCAGCAGGGATCAGGGGGAGCAGCCCCAGCATTTT. Residues: CASRDQGEQPQHF.

This clone turned up a few times. The chain is built from TRBV19 and TRBJ1-4; TRBD1 matches at 8 bases. Germline V CDR1 and CDR2: LNHDA, SQIVND (reference sequence). V dropped 6 bases and J dropped 5; count of bases not matched to a gene: 8. CDR3 length equals 15 residues. The CDR3 region is CASSPLSGGNEKLFF. The CDR3, as DNA: TGTGCCAGTAGCCCACTGTCAGGGGGCAATGAAAAACTGTTTTTT.

The genes are TRBV5-4 and TRBJ2-6; no clear D. The germline gives CDR1 SGHNT, CDR2 YYREEE (reference sequence). CDR3 size: 13 residues. V shed 5 bases and J shed 2 bases, with 5 bases lying between them. CDR3 coding DNA: TGTGCCAGCAGGAGGCCTGGGGCCAACGTCCTGACTTTC. Translated: CASRRPGANVLTF. Supplemented by reference TRBV5-4 and TRBJ2-6, the full variable domain reads ETGVTQSPTHLIKTRGQQVTLRCSSQSGHNTVSWYQQALGQGPQFIFQYYREEENGRGNFPPRFSGLQFPNYSSELNVNALELDDSALYLCASRRPGANVLTFGAGSRLTVL.

This clone was seen only a few times. This CDR3 is CASSFGQPIAKETQYF. The CDR3 DNA reads TGTGCCAGCAGCTTCGGACAGCCCATCGCTAAAGAGACCCAGTACTTC. The chain recombines TRBV7-8 with TRBJ2-5, with D tentatively TRBD1 (6 bases). The CDR3 is 16 amino acids. The germline V and J ends were trimmed by 3 bases and 3 bases, with 17 bases remaining between them. Per germline, CDR1 SGHVS and CDR2 FQNEAQ.

The V and J genes are TRBV5-1 and TRBJ2-7, with 10 bases that match TRBD2. CDR3 size: 15 residues. J lost 2 bases, V lost 3 bases, and 5 bases had no gene match. In germline, CDR1 is SGHRS, CDR2 YFSETQ. CDR3 protein: CASSSGLADPYEQYF. The CDR3 DNA sequence: TGCGCCAGCAGCTCCGGACTAGCGGATCCCTACGAGCAGTACTTC.

This clone has more than one count but fewer than ten. The chain links TRBV30 to TRBJ1-2, with D possibly being TRBD1 (5 bases). Germline V gene sequence: CDR1 GTSNPN, CDR2 SVGIG (reference sequence). CDR3 length: 15 residues. Trimming stripped 0 bases from V and 8 bases from J, with 19 bases between. This CDR3 is CAWSVARVTGEGYTF. In DNA, the CDR3 is TGTGCCTGGAGTGTGGCCAGGGTGACCGGTGAGGGCTACACCTTC.

The V and J genes are TRBV19 and TRBJ2-1; a weak D match, TRBD1 (6 bases). Germline V lookup: CDR1 LNHDA, CDR2 SQIVND (reference sequence). With 7 bases removed from V and 10 bases from J, the gap between germline ends came to 20 bases. This CDR3 comprises 14 residues. The CDR3 reads CASTSAWGRGEQFF. The CDR3 nucleotides read TGTGCCAGTACCTCCGCGTGGGGGCGCGGCGAGCAGTTCTTC.